A selection of T cell receptor beta chains follows, all from one sample in a study of tumor-infiltrating lymphocytes in primary liver carcinoma. TCRdb reprocessed the multiplex PCR reads via MiXCR and lists one record per CDR3 protein. The profile shows fewer than 50,000 distinct CDR3 sequences, about 75% of them singletons. Input material: tumor-adjacent normal liver tissue. These receptor sequences come from a woman in her twenties or thirties with primary liver carcinoma and hepatitis B virus infection. The CDR3 runs from the conserved cysteine through the conserved F or W. D genes are given only for firm matches. Clone size appears in some rows only: once, few, many, or a class for an expanded clone.

>-|TRBJ2-1|TRBV4-2|17|TRBD2
CSSSHHIAGGSRGGQFF
TGTTCCAGCAGCCACCATATTGCGGGAGGGTCCAGAGGTGGGCAGTTCTTC
>-|TRBJ2-7|TRBV12-3/TRBV12-4|15|TRBD2
CASRCGTRGSYEQYF
TGTGCCAGCAGATGCGGGACTAGAGGCTCCTACGAGCAGTACTTC
>-|TRBJ2-7|TRBV6-5|16|TRBD2
CDSRDSGSSSSYEQYF
TGTGACAGTCGAGATAGCGGGAGTTCCTCCTCCTACGAGCAGTACTTC
>-|TRBJ2-5|TRBV10-3|13|TRBD2
CAVGLAVQETQYF
TGTGCTGTAGGACTAGCGGTACAAGAGACCCAGTACTTC
>-|TRBJ1-5|TRBV29-1|13|-
CSVKRDDTDTQHF
TGCAGCGTCAAGCGTGACGACACAGATACGCAGCATTTT
>-|TRBJ2-7|TRBV6-2/TRBV6-3|15|-
CASTSVRRGPYEQYF
TGTGCCAGCACATCAGTCCGAAGAGGGCCCTACGAGCAGTACTTC
>many|TRBJ2-3|TRBV6-1|14|TRBD2
CASSESGSEDTQYF
TGTGCCAGCAGTGAAAGCGGGAGTGAGGATACGCAGTATTTT
>-|TRBJ2-5|TRBV7-8|15|TRBD1
CVSSFRTGTRGTQYF
TGTGTCAGCAGCTTCCGGACAGGGACCCGTGGGACCCAGTACTTC
>-|TRBJ1-5|TRBV6-1|15|-
CTSSDRTGLVQPQHF
TGTACCAGCAGTGACCGAACAGGGCTGGTCCAGCCCCAGCATTTT
>-|TRBJ2-1|TRBV7-8|15|TRBD2
CASSLYGLALSEQFF
TGTGCCAGCAGCTTGTACGGACTAGCCTTAAGTGAGCAGTTCTTC
>-|TRBJ2-5|TRBV13|17|-
CASSFSAGERGQGTQYF
TGTGCCAGCAGCTTCTCGGCAGGGGAGAGAGGACAAGGGACCCAGTACTTC
>-|TRBJ2-2|TRBV5-4|16|-
CAMSLLYGTNTGELSF
TGTGCCATGAGCTTGCTTTACGGGACAAACACCGGGGAGCTGTCTTTT
>-|TRBJ1-5|TRBV29-1|12|TRBD1
CSMGQGSQPRHF
TGCAGCATGGGACAGGGAAGCCAGCCCCGGCATTTC
>many|TRBJ2-7|TRBV5-1|17|TRBD1
CASSPEGSPRGRHEQYF
TGCGCCAGCAGCCCAGAAGGTTCCCCCAGGGGGCGACACGAGCAGTACTTC
>many|TRBJ2-7|TRBV7-8|14|-
CASKTKEASYEQYF
TGTGCCAGCAAAACTAAAGAGGCTAGCTACGAGCAGTACTTC
>many|TRBJ2-1|TRBV28|15|TRBD2
CASIDGLAGLDEQFF
TGTGCCTCTATTGATGGACTAGCGGGTTTGGATGAGCAGTTCTTC
>-|TRBJ2-2|TRBV6-2/TRBV6-3|15|TRBD2
CASKTGLGATGELFF
TGTGCCAGCAAGACGGGACTAGGGGCCACAGGGGAGCTGTTTTTT
>-|TRBJ2-3|TRBV6-5|14|TRBD2
CANKVAGSTDTQYF
TGTGCTAACAAGGTAGCGGGGAGCACAGATACGCAGTATTTT
>-|TRBJ2-7|TRBV5-1|17|TRBD1
CASSPEGSHRGRHEQYF
TGCGCCAGCAGCCCAGAAGGTTCCCACAGGGGGCGACACGAGCAATACTTC
>-|TRBJ2-5|TRBV18|15|-
CANSPLISPGETQYF
TGTGCCAATTCACCACTCATAAGCCCTGGGGAGACCCAGTACTTC
>-|TRBJ2-2|TRBV20-1|14|-
CSARVLLNTGELFF
TGCAGTGCTAGAGTCCTTCTGAACACCGGGGAGCTGTTTTTT
>-|TRBJ2-2|TRBV11-2|16|TRBD1
CASSSQGAQDTGELFF
TGTGCCAGCAGCTCACAGGGGGCTCAAGACACCGGGGAGCTGTTTTTT
>-|TRBJ2-1|TRBV28|17|-
CSSSSPLGTSSYNEQFF
TGTTCTAGTAGTTCACCGTTGGGGACCAGCTCCTACAATGAGCAGTTCTTC
>many|TRBJ2-3|TRBV30|15|TRBD2
CACHPSGGSTDTQYF
TGTGCCTGCCATCCTAGCGGAGGGAGCACAGATACGCAGTATTTT
>-|TRBJ2-1|TRBV12-3/TRBV12-4|14|TRBD2
CANSLGLVGAEQFF
TGTGCCAACAGCCTGGGACTAGTGGGAGCGGAGCAGTTCTTC
>few|TRBJ2-5|TRBV12-3/TRBV12-4|15|-
CASITYPGSEETHYF
TGTGCCAGCATCACTTACCCCGGGAGCGAAGAGACCCACTACTTC
>-|TRBJ2-7|TRBV20-1|15|TRBD2
CSTEPGTSGSYEQYF
TGCAGTACCGAGCCCGGGACTAGTGGCTCCTACGAGCAGTACTTC
>many|TRBJ1-5|TRBV12-3/TRBV12-4|15|-
CASSPWGGGNQPQHF
TGTGCCAGCAGTCCGTGGGGAGGTGGCAATCAGCCCCAGCATTTT
>-|TRBJ1-2|TRBV11-2|15|TRBD1
CASRLRGRGDYDYTF
TGTGCCAGCAGACTCAGGGGGCGCGGGGACTATGACTACACCTTC
>-|TRBJ2-3|TRBV11-2|14|-
CASSLTASTDTQYF
TGTGCCAGCAGCCTGACGGCTAGCACGGATACGCAATATTTT
>-|TRBJ1-1|TRBV6-6|16|-
CAGSFRHGVGPTEAFF
TGTGCCGGCAGTTTCCGACATGGGGTGGGTCCCACTGAAGCTTTCTTT
>-|TRBJ2-3|TRBV12-3/TRBV12-4|16|TRBD1
CASSFSTGLGTDRQYF
TGTGCCAGCAGTTTTTCGACGGGTCTAGGGACAGATAGGCAGTATTTT
>-|TRBJ2-3|TRBV6-2/TRBV6-3|11|-
CASTLKGIQYF
TGTGCCAGTACCCTAAAGGGTATACAGTATTTT
>-|TRBJ2-1|TRBV20-1|15|TRBD2
CSAPSGGVDYNEQFF
TGCAGTGCTCCCTCGGGGGGGGTTGATTACAATGAGCAGTTCTTC
>-|TRBJ2-7|TRBV20-1|11|-
CGANEDREQYF
TGCGGTGCTAACGAGGATAGGGAGCAGTACTTC
>-|TRBJ2-2|TRBV28|15|-
CASSSVGLNTGELFF
TGTGCCAGCAGTTCAGTCGGATTAAACACCGGGGAGCTGTTTTTT
>few|TRBJ2-3|TRBV28|16|-
CASSYTLRQTTDTQYF
TGTGCCAGCAGTTATACTTTGAGACAGACCACAGATACGCAGTATTTT
>-|TRBJ2-3|TRBV6-5|13|-
CASSPRPSDTQYF
TGTGCTAGCAGCCCCCGACCCTCAGATACGCAGTATTTT
>-|TRBJ2-2|TRBV6-2/TRBV6-3|13|-
CASSYSRPEELFF
TGTGCCAGCAGCTATTCCAGACCCGAGGAGCTGTTTTTT
>-|TRBJ2-1|TRBV28|16|-
CASSLDSGIGPTGQFF
TGTGCCAGCAGTTTAGATTCGGGAATTGGCCCCACGGGGCAGTTCTTC
>-|TRBJ2-3|TRBV11-3|19|-
CTSSLGFGAEAGGADTQYF
TGTACCAGCAGCTTAGGTTTTGGAGCGGAAGCAGGAGGCGCAGATACGCAGTATTTT
>many|TRBJ2-7|TRBV7-8|14|-
CASNSLSAPYEQYF
TGTGCCAGCAACTCGCTCTCGGCACCCTACGAGCAGTACTTC
>-|TRBJ1-2|TRBV29-1|13|-
CSALLGSGYVYTF
TGCAGCGCACTCCTTGGTTCCGGCTATGTCTACACCTTC
>-|TRBJ2-1|TRBV2|13|-
CAGLASSYNELFF
TGTGCTGGTCTAGCCAGCTCCTACAATGAGCTGTTCTTC
>-|TRBJ2-7|TRBV6-2/TRBV6-3|13|-
CASSPSEAYEQYF
TGTGCCAGCAGCCCCAGCGAGGCCTACGAGCAGTACTTC
>-|TRBJ2-5|TRBV12-3/TRBV12-4|14|-
CGSTYPGSEETQYF
TGTGGCAGCACCTACCCCGGGAGCGAAGAGACCCAGTACTTC
>-|TRBJ2-7|TRBV6-1|14|TRBD2
CASRQVREAYGQYF
TGTGCCAGCAGACAGGTCCGGGAGGCCTACGGACAGTACTTC
>many|TRBJ2-4|TRBV6-1|15|-
CASSEAEGQQNIQYF
TGTGCCAGCAGTGAAGCTGAAGGACAGCAAAACATTCAGTACTTC
>-|TRBJ2-7|TRBV5-6|20|-
CASSQGGNGVGAARSYEQYF
TGTGCCAGCAGCCAGGGGGGAAACGGGGTCGGGGCCGCCAGGTCGTACGAGCAGTACTTC